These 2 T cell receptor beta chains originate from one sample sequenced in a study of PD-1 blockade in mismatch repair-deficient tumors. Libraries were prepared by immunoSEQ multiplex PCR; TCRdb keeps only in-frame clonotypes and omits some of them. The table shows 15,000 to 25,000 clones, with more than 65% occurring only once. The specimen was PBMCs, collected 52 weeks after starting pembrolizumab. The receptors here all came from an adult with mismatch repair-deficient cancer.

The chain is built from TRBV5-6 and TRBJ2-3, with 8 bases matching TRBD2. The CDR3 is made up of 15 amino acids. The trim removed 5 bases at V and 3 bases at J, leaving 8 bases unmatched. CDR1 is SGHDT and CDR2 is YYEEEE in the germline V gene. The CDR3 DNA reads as TGTGCCAGCAGTTGGAGCGGGGGAGCAACAGATACGCAGTATTTT. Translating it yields CASSWSGGATDTQYF.

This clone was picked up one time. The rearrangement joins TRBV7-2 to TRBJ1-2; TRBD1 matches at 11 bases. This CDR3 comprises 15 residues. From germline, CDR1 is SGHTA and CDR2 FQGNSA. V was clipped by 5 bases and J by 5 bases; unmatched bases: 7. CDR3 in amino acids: CASSPRTGGRYGYTF. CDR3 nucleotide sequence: TGTGCCAGCAGCCCACGGACAGGGGGCCGGTATGGCTACACCTTC. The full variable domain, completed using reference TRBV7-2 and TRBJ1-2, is GAGVSQSPSNKVTEKGKDVELRCDPISGHTALYWYRQSLGQGLEFLIYFQGNSAPDKSGLPSDRFSAERTGGSVSTLTIQRTQQEDSAVYLCASSPRTGGRYGYTFGSGTRLTVV.